This T cell receptor (beta chain) was profiled in a study of T cells in localized non-small cell lung cancer. The CDR3 extends over 13 amino acids. Trimming took off 2 bases at V and 0 bases at J, with 4 bases between the two ends. Germline-derived CDR1 and CDR2 are SEHNR and FQNEAQ (reference sequence). Profiled with immunoSEQ multiplex PCR; TCRdb holds only in-frame clones, not every one. The sample contains 60,000 to 65,000 clones, approximately 87% of which appear only once. This material consisted of peripheral blood, taken before any cancer treatment. The rearrangement uses TRBV7-9 and TRBJ1-1; D remains ambiguous. This clonotype was obtained from a woman aged 35 to 75 with stage I lung adenocarcinoma. CDR3 sequence reads: CASSLLVNTEAFF. DNA for the CDR3: TGTGCCAGCAGCTTATTAGTGAACACTGAAGCTTTCTTT.